This T cell receptor (beta chain) comes out of a study of blood T cells in healthy people across ages. Study-level findings and limits: A strong correlation was seen between TCR beta diversity and naive T cell percentage. Any conclusive comparison of naive versus antigen-experienced cells was prevented by using unsorted PBMCs. Comparison with aged donors showed that long-lived donors had more naive CD4+ cells and higher diversity.

For the second PCR, which ran for 7 to 11 cycles, a sample-barcoded 5' primer and a J-beta primer mix were used. TCRdb passed the 5' RACE reads through MiXCR, listing each CDR3 protein once. The sample consists of 540,000 or so distinct CDR3 sequences, 27% of them appearing once. In the case of this clonotype: Its antigen is unidentified.

Sequenced input: blood. This clonotype was obtained from a woman in her 70s in good health.

The CDR3, as DNA: TGCAGTGCTTCATTGGACGGGGAATCTCAGCCCCAGCATTTT. Translated, it gives CSASLDGESQPQHF. The chain carries TRBV20-1 and TRBJ1-5; D is ambiguous. This CDR3 has 14 amino acids. The V gene's germline CDR1 is DFQATT and CDR2 SNEGSKA (reference sequence). Trimming left V 5 bases short and J 6 bases short, with 17 bases between.